The 19 T cell receptor beta chains below all came from one sample that was sequenced in a study of chemoradiotherapy in HPV16-positive cancers. Libraries were prepared by immunoSEQ multiplex PCR; TCRdb keeps only in-frame clonotypes and omits some of them. The sample lists some 19,000 clones, around 86% occurring once. The sample in question was blood, obtained from a patient who underwent chemoradiotherapy. The receptor set was obtained from a human donor with HPV-associated anogenital cancer.

This chain links TRBV15 with TRBJ2-7; no firm D call. Trimming stripped 0 bases from V and 5 bases from J, with 8 bases between. Germline values: CDR1 LNHNV, CDR2 YYDKDF (reference sequence). The CDR3 runs 13 residues. CDR3 DNA: TGTGCCACCAGCAGAGATGGCGGCAACGAGCAGTACTTC. Its protein is CATSRDGGNEQYF.

This clone is categorized as medium-sized. V and J are TRBV2 and TRBJ1-5, with 7 bases lining up with TRBD1. V was clipped by 4 bases and J by 5 bases; unmatched bases: 8. The CDR3 loop spans 15 amino acids. CDR1 and CDR2 from the germline V gene are SNHLY and FYNNEI. This CDR3 reads CASSGGQTDYQPQHF. The CDR3 bases are TGTGCCAGCAGTGGGGGACAGACTGACTATCAGCCCCAGCATTTT.

This chain joins TRBV6-5 and TRBJ1-2; D is unclear. V lost 5 bases and J lost 2, with 12 bases in between. The CDR3 is 14 amino acids. The germline V gene encodes CDR1 MNHEY and CDR2 SVGAGI. The CDR3 DNA sequence: TGTGCCAGCAGTCCCCGGCACCCGAACTATGGCTACACCTTC. As protein: CASSPRHPNYGYTF.

On this clone: At one end, the junction sequence differs from germline, possibly due to a read error. This chain connects TRBV7-7 to TRBJ1-2, with a tentative D call TRBD1 (6 bases). This CDR3 is 14 amino acids long. Germline V gives CDR1 SSHAT, CDR2 FNYEAQ (reference sequence). For the CDR3, the DNA is TGTGCTAGCAGCTTTCACAGGGCCCCCTATGGCTACACCTTC. It is translated as CASSFHRAPYGYTF.

The gene calls are TRBV19 and TRBJ2-7; TRBD1 agrees at 9 bases. The CDR3 covers 15 residues. J was trimmed by 3 bases and V by 10 bases; bases with no gene match: 13. The germline V gene encodes CDR1 LNHDA and CDR2 SQIVND (reference sequence). The CDR3 nucleotides read TGTGCCACGTCTGAGTTGGGACAGGGTATCTACGAGCAGTACTTC. Encoded protein: CATSELGQGIYEQYF.

The rearrangement uses TRBV19 and TRBJ1-6, with D possibly being TRBD1 (5 bases). The CDR3 has 16 amino acids. Germline V gene data show CDR1 as LNHDA and CDR2 as SQIVND (reference sequence). Between the trimmed V and J ends, which lost 0 bases and 7 bases, there was a span of 13 bases. CDR3 loop: CASSIDRGAVNSPLHF. The CDR3 DNA is TGTGCCAGTAGTATAGATCGAGGGGCAGTGAATTCACCCCTCCACTTT. Full variable domain (outside the CDR3, taken from reference TRBV19 and TRBJ1-6): DGGITQSPKYLFRKEGQNVTLSCEQNLNHDAMYWYRQDPGQGLRLIYYSQIVNDFQKGDIAEGYSVSREKKESFPLTVTSAQKNPTAFYLCASSIDRGAVNSPLHFGNGTRLTVT.

This chain uses TRBV6-6 with TRBJ1-6; D remains ambiguous. Germline CDR1 MNHNY, CDR2 SVGAGI (reference sequence). Trimming cost V 4 bases and J 7 bases, with 2 bases left between them. This CDR3 is 11 amino acids long. This CDR3 is CASSLNSPLHF. In DNA, the CDR3 is TGTGCCAGCAGTTTAAATTCACCCCTCCACTTT.

This clone was found once. J is TRBJ2-1 and V is TRBV18; D is possibly TRBD1 (7 bases). The CDR3 has 16 residues. CDR1 KGHSH and CDR2 LQKENI come from the germline V gene. Trimming took off 4 bases at V and 1 base at J, with 14 bases between the two ends. Here the CDR3 DNA reads TGTGCCAGCTCACTTTTTTCAGGGGGGTCCTACAATGAGCAGTTCTTC. It yields the protein CASSLFSGGSYNEQFF. Combining the CDR3 with reference TRBV18 and TRBJ2-1 gives the whole variable domain NAGVMQNPRHLVRRRGQEARLRCSPMKGHSHVYWYRQLPEEGLKFMVYLQKENIIDESGMPKERFSAEFPKEGPSILRIQQVVRGDSAAYFCASSLFSGGSYNEQFFGPGTRLTVL.

The chain has TRBV30 and TRBJ1-1; no definite D call. V was trimmed by 3 bases and J by 2 bases, leaving 4 bases between them. CDR1 and CDR2 (germline): GTSNPN, SVGIG (reference sequence). The CDR3 extends over 11 amino acids. The CDR3: CAWRGNTEAFF. DNA of the CDR3: TGTGCCTGGAGGGGAAACACTGAAGCTTTCTTT.

The chain links TRBV18 to TRBJ2-2; 7 bases are a match to TRBD1. The J segment lost 8 bases and the V segment lost 6 bases, leaving 6 bases of the junction unmatched. The CDR3 covers 13 residues. The germline V gene has CDR1 KGHSH and CDR2 LQKENI. DNA for the CDR3: TGTGCCAGCTCCCTACAGGGGAGAGGGGAGCTGTTTTTT. Its translation is CASSLQGRGELFF. The full variable domain, rest sourced from reference TRBV18 and TRBJ2-2, is NAGVMQNPRHLVRRRGQEARLRCSPMKGHSHVYWYRQLPEEGLKFMVYLQKENIIDESGMPKERFSAEFPKEGPSILRIQQVVRGDSAAYFCASSLQGRGELFFGEGSRLTVL.

The chain recombines TRBV7-9 with TRBJ2-2; no clear D gene. The CDR3 extends over 13 amino acids. V shed 3 bases and J shed 6 bases, with 8 bases lying between them. Germline lookup yields CDR1 SEHNR and CDR2 FQNEAQ (reference sequence). In nucleotides, the CDR3 is TGTGCCAGCAGCTTCGCTCTCCCCGGGGAGCTGTTTTTT. It codes for CASSFALPGELFF.

The rearrangement links TRBV6-1 to TRBJ2-5; 9 nucleotides match TRBD2. The trim removed 2 bases at V and 8 bases at J, leaving 9 bases unmatched. Germline loops: CDR1 MNHNS, CDR2 SASEGT. The CDR3 has 15 amino acids. The CDR3 sequence is CASSEISGGQGTQYF. The CDR3 nucleotides are TGTGCCAGCAGTGAAATTAGCGGGGGCCAGGGAACCCAGTACTTC.

This chain connects TRBV9 to TRBJ1-3, with a possible D match to TRBD1 (5 bases). CDR3 length equals 17 residues. V shed 1 base and J shed 0 bases, with 14 bases lying between them. CDR1 and CDR2 (germline): SGDLS, YYNGEE. The CDR3 here is CASSVSGGTRSGNTIYF. Here the CDR3 DNA reads TGTGCCAGCAGCGTAAGTGGTGGGACCCGCTCTGGAAACACCATATATTTT. Variable domain in full (rest from reference TRBV9 and TRBJ1-3): DSGVTQTPKHLITATGQRVTLRCSPRSGDLSVYWYQQSLDQGLQFLIQYYNGEERAKGNILERFSAQQFPDLHSELNLSSLELGDSALYFCASSVSGGTRSGNTIYFGEGSWLTVV.

The chain carries TRBV28 and TRBJ1-2; 9 nucleotides align to TRBD1. The trim removed 5 bases at V and 5 bases at J, leaving 9 bases unmatched. The germline V gene encodes CDR1 MDHEN and CDR2 SYDVKM. The CDR3 has 15 residues. Written as DNA, the CDR3 is TGTGCCAGCAGTAGACCGGGACAGGGACGGTATGGCTACACCTTC. This encodes CASSRPGQGRYGYTF.

The chain uses TRBV21-1 and TRBJ1-1; TRBD1 is the table's D call, not checked against the DNA. TRBV21-1 is a pseudogene. The CDR3 has 16 residues. CDR3 nucleotide sequence: TGTGCCAGCATCCCACAGGGGGCCCTGAGGAACACTGAAGCTTTCTTT. Protein sequence: CASIPQGALRNTEAFF.

The CDR3 region has the DNA TGTGCCAGCAGCTTATCGCGGACAGATACGCAGTATTTT. Translating gives CASSLSRTDTQYF. The J gene is TRBJ2-3, the V gene TRBV7-2, with D unresolved. This CDR3 contains 13 residues. The V end was cut by 2 bases, the J end by 3 bases, with 6 bases between. Germline values: CDR1 SGHTA, CDR2 FQGNSA. Together with reference TRBV7-2 and TRBJ2-3, the CDR3 gives the full variable domain: GAGVSQSPSNKVTEKGKDVELRCDPISGHTALYWYRQSLGQGLEFLIYFQGNSAPDKSGLPSDRFSAERTGGSVSTLTIQRTQQEDSAVYLCASSLSRTDTQYFGPGTRLTVL.

The chain employs TRBV11-2 and TRBJ2-7, with D unresolved. Germline values: CDR1 SGHAT, CDR2 FQNNGV. The V gene lost 8 bases and the J gene lost 6 bases, with 20 bases spanning the gap. This CDR3 is 14 amino acids long. The CDR3 loop is CASVNGPRPAEQYF. The CDR3 DNA reads TGTGCCAGCGTAAACGGGCCCCGGCCGGCCGAGCAGTACTTC.

V gene TRBV6-1 combines with J gene TRBJ2-2; 10 bases align to TRBD1. The junction had 7 bases not matched to a gene; V was cut back by 2 bases and J by 7 bases. Looked up from germline, CDR1 is MNHNS and CDR2 is SASEGT. This CDR3 contains 16 residues. CDR3 DNA: TGTGCCAGCAGTGAATGGGGGACAGGGGAGGTCGGGGAGCTGTTTTTT. Translation: CASSEWGTGEVGELFF.

On this clone: The sample contains more than one DNA sequence encoding this CDR3. The V call is TRBV7-2, the J call TRBJ1-5; unclear D gene. Trimming took off 1 base at V and 3 bases at J, with 10 bases between the two ends. Germline loops: CDR1 SGHTA, CDR2 FQGNSA. The CDR3 consists of 15 residues. The CDR3: CASSLGGQSNQPQHF. CDR3 bases: TGTGCCAGCAGCTTAGGGGGTCAGTCCAATCAGCCCCAGCATTTT.